This TCR beta chain was obtained from a study of blood T cell repertoires in COVID-19. The method was immunoSEQ multiplex PCR; TCRdb's version includes in-frame clones alone and lacks a portion of them. Of 160,000 or so clones listed, around 79% were seen once; the top ten hold around 8%. The CDR3 extends over 16 amino acids. After removal of 0 bases from V and 4 bases from J, the junction contained 8 bases not matched to a gene. CDR1 is SGDLS and CDR2 is YYNGEE in the germline V gene. The clonotype originates from a woman aged 55-75 years with COVID-19, enrolled during active disease. The chain recombines TRBV9 with TRBJ2-5; TRBD2 matches 8 bases. Input material: peripheral blood. CDR3 sequence: CASSVAPAGVLETQYF. The CDR3, as DNA: TGTGCCAGCAGCGTAGCCCCAGCGGGAGTTTTAGAGACCCAGTACTTC.